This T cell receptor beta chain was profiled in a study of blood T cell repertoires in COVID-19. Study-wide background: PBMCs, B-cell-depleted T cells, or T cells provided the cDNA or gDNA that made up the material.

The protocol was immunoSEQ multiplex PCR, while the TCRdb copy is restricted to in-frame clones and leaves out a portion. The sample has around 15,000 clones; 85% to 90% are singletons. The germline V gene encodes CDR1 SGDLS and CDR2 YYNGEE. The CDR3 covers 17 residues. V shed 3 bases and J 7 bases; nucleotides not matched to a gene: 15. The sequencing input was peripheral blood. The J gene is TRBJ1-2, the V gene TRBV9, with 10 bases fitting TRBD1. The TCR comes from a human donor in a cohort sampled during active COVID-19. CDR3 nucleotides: TGTGCCAGCAGCGGTGGGATTATCCGTGACAGGGGGCTTGGCTACACCTTC. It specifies CASSGGIIRDRGLGYTF.